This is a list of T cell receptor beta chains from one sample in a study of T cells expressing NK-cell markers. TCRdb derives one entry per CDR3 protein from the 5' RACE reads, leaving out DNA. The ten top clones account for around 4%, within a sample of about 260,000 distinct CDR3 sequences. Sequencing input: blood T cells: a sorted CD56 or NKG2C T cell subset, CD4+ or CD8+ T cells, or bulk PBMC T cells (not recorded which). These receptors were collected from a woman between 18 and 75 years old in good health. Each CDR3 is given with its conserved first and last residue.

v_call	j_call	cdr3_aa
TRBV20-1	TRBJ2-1	CSARVSPEQFF
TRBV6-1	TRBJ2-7	CASTPQPGYEQYF
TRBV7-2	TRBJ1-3	CASSWGQPGNTIYF
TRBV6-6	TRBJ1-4	CASSYSEEKLFF
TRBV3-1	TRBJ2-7	CASSLGRSYEQYF
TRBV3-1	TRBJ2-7	CASSPLGTHYEQYF
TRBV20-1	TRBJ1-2	CSAVQGANYGYTF
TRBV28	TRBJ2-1	CASSLSPLAASSYNEQFF
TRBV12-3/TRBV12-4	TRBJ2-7	CASSPRDRGSYEQYF
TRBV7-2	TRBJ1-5	CASSLDPGGGQPQHF
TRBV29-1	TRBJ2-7	CSVDQGVGPSYEQYF
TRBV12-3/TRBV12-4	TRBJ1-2	CASSYVQGIYGYTF
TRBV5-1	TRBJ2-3	CASSPPLGGFGDTQYF
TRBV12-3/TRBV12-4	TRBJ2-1	CASSLGLPEQFF
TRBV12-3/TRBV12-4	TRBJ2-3	CASSFPSTGAGVGTDTQYF